These T cell receptor beta chains were read from a single sample in a study of metastatic and nonmetastatic thyroid tumors. TCRdb re-clonotyped the PCR reads via MiXCR. The sample has approximately 16,000 clones; around a third are singletons. Sequences were obtained from tumor tissue. Receptors originate from a male donor with papillary thyroid cancer or a benign thyroid nodule (not recorded which). Some clones in this sample may be carry-over from other donors' samples. The CDR3 runs from the conserved cysteine through the conserved F or W. The order of the fields is CDR3 DNA, CDR3 protein, D gene, clone size, J gene, V gene, CDR3 length. The D gene is left open where the match is weak. Not all rows give a size; the values are once, few, many and, for expanded clones, a class.

TGTGCCACCAGCAGAGCCCCCCCGACCTCCTACAATGAGCAGTTCTTC | CATSRAPPTSYNEQFF | - | medium-sized | TRBJ2-1 | TRBV15 | 16
TGTGCCAGCAGCCGGGGACAGGTCACACGAGGGCCCCAGCATTTT | CASSRGQVTRGPQHF | TRBD1 | many | TRBJ1-5 | TRBV3-1 | 15
TGTGCCAGCAGCTTAGACCCGGGACAGGGGGTTGGTAGTGAGCAGTTCTTC | CASSLDPGQGVGSEQFF | TRBD1 | - | TRBJ2-1 | TRBV11-1 | 17
TGTGCCAGCAGTGTAGCGGGGGACACCGGGGAGCTGTTTTTT | CASSVAGDTGELFF | TRBD2 | many | TRBJ2-2 | TRBV6-4 | 14
TGTGCCAGCAGCTTCCTGGCCACCGGGGAGCTGTTTTTT | CASSFLATGELFF | - | many | TRBJ2-2 | TRBV7-3 | 13
TGTGCCAGCAGCCAAGGAGTAGGGGAGGATTCACCTCTCCACTTT | CASSQGVGEDSPLHF | - | - | TRBJ1-6 | TRBV4-2 | 15
TGTGCCAGCAGCTCTGGGACTAGCGGCTACGAGCAGTACTTC | CASSSGTSGYEQYF | TRBD2 | medium-sized | TRBJ2-7 | TRBV11-2 | 14
TGTGCCAGCAGGCTGGGTGGGGCCAACGTCCTGACTTTC | CASRLGGANVLTF | - | many | TRBJ2-6 | TRBV27 | 13
TGTGCCAGCAGCCCGCCTCTCTATGGCTACACCTTC | CASSPPLYGYTF | - | few | TRBJ1-2 | TRBV7-2 | 12
TGTGCCAGCCTAACCTCGACAGGGAGTAACGCCTACGAGCAGTACTTC | CASLTSTGSNAYEQYF | TRBD1 | few | TRBJ2-7 | TRBV28 | 16
TGTGCCAGCAGCTTCAAAGACAGCACAGATACGCAGTATTTT | CASSFKDSTDTQYF | - | - | TRBJ2-3 | TRBV5-8 | 14